These T cell receptor beta chains were read from a single sample in a study of PD-1 blockade in classical Hodgkin lymphoma. This table comes from immunoSEQ multiplex PCR, and its TCRdb copy is limited to in-frame clones, with some not included. This table holds over 10,000 clones, roughly 80% found once. The specimen comprised peripheral blood mononuclear cells (PBMCs), sampled at baseline. These receptors were collected from a human donor with classical Hodgkin lymphoma. Each CDR3 is given with its conserved first and last residue. The order of the fields is V gene, D gene, J gene, clone size, CDR3 length, CDR3 DNA, CDR3 protein. The D gene is left open where the match is weak. Size values are once, few and many counts, or a class for expanded clones, and some rows have none.

TRBV11-2	NA	TRBJ1-6	NA	14	TGTGCCAGCAGCCTTACGATACAGAATTCACCCCTCCACTTT	CASSLTIQNSPLHF
TRBV10-3	TRBD1	TRBJ1-4	NA	13	TGTGCCATCAGTGGGGGACAGGATGAAAAACTGTTTTTT	CAISGGQDEKLFF
TRBV4-2	TRBD2	TRBJ2-7	NA	12	TGTGCCAGCAGCCGGGGACTAGGCGAGCAGTACTTC	CASSRGLGEQYF
TRBV5-1	NA	TRBJ1-2	few	12	TGCGCCAGCAGCTTGAATCAGGGTGGCTACACCTTC	CASSLNQGGYTF
TRBV18	NA	TRBJ2-6	NA	15	TGTGCCAGCTCATTACAGACCCCTGGGGCCAACGTCCTGACTTTC	CASSLQTPGANVLTF
TRBV4-1	TRBD2	TRBJ2-4	NA	19	TGCGCCAGCAGCCAAGTCGCGGCTAGCGGGAGGGTAGCCAAAAACATTCAGTACTTC	CASSQVAASGRVAKNIQYF
TRBV18	NA	TRBJ2-4	NA	15	TGTGCCAGCTCACCCCCAAGCCTAACCAAAAACATTCAGTACTTC	CASSPPSLTKNIQYF
TRBV7-3	NA	TRBJ2-2	few	13	TGTGCCAGCAGCTTGTCGTCCACCGGGGAGCTGTTTTTT	CASSLSSTGELFF
TRBV7-8	NA	TRBJ1-2	NA	16	TGTGCCAGCAGCCACTACGCGGGTTGGCCCTCCTATGGCTACACCTTC	CASSHYAGWPSYGYTF
TRBV25-1	TRBD2	TRBJ2-1	few	13	TGTGCCAGCTCACTAGCGGGAGCGAGCGAGCAGTTCTTC	CASSLAGASEQFF
TRBV28	TRBD2	TRBJ2-7	NA	15	TGTGCCAGCAGCCCCACTAGCGTTTTTACCTACGAGCAGTACTTC	CASSPTSVFTYEQYF
TRBV5-4	TRBD2	TRBJ2-1	NA	15	TGTGCCAGCAGCTTGGGGACTAGCGGTTACAATGAGCAGTTCTTC	CASSLGTSGYNEQFF
TRBV5-1	NA	TRBJ2-1	once	14	TGCGCCACCTTTGAAGGGACCCTTGGCAATGAGCAGTTCTTC	CATFEGTLGNEQFF
TRBV7-9	NA	TRBJ2-1	NA	16	TGTGCCAGCAGCTTAGCGCGAGGGGACACTTACAATGAGCAGTTCTTC	CASSLARGDTYNEQFF
TRBV6-5	NA	TRBJ2-1	NA	10	TGTGCCACCCGTCGGGTTGAGCAGTTCTTC	CATRRVEQFF
TRBV5-4	NA	TRBJ1-2	NA	13	TGTGCCAGCAGCTTGGGACAGAACTATGGCTACACCTTC	CASSLGQNYGYTF
TRBV5-1	NA	TRBJ1-1	few	14	TGCGCCAGCCGGACAGTTTGGGGAAACACTGAAGCTTTCTTT	CASRTVWGNTEAFF
TRBV18	NA	TRBJ2-1	NA	15	TGTGCCAGCTCAAACCGGGACACATACTACAATGAGCAGTTCTTC	CASSNRDTYYNEQFF
TRBV7-9	TRBD2	TRBJ2-7	NA	16	TGTGCCAGCAGCTCTACTAGCGGGAGTTTCTCCTCCGAGCAGTACTTC	CASSSTSGSFSSEQYF
TRBV19	NA	TRBJ2-7	NA	15	TGTGCCAGTAGTATGGGCGGGGCAAGATCCTACGAGCAGTACTTC	CASSMGGARSYEQYF
TRBV28	TRBD2	TRBJ2-3	few	16	TGTGCCAGCAGTCTCAGACTAGCGGGAGGGCCCGGCGGGCAGTATTTT	CASSLRLAGGPGGQYF
TRBV6-6	NA	TRBJ1-3	NA	16	TGTGCCAGCAGCAAGCTAGGCTATAGCTCTGGAAACACCATATATTTT	CASSKLGYSSGNTIYF
TRBV5-5	NA	TRBJ1-1	NA	16	TGTGCCAGCAGCCAAGATAGCGGTTCTTCGAACACTGAAGCTTTCTTT	CASSQDSGSSNTEAFF
TRBV5-4	TRBD2	TRBJ2-2	NA	15	TGTGCCAGCAGCCAGGGACTAACCGACACCGGGGAGCTGTTTTTT	CASSQGLTDTGELFF
TRBV6-1	NA	TRBJ2-7	NA	15	TGTGCCAGCAGGACCAAGAGGGGTATCCGCTACGAGCAGTACTTC	CASRTKRGIRYEQYF
TRBV25-1	NA	TRBJ2-1	once	14	TGTGCCAGCAGTGAACGTTGGGGTAGGGATGAGCAGTTCTTC	CASSERWGRDEQFF
TRBV5-4	NA	TRBJ1-6	NA	14	TGTGCCAGCAGCTTGAGGCAGGGTAGTTCACCCCTCCACTTT	CASSLRQGSSPLHF
TRBV2	NA	TRBJ2-2	NA	15	TGTGCCAGCAATACAGGGTTGCCTCCCACCGGGGAGCTGTTTTTT	CASNTGLPPTGELFF
TRBV9	NA	TRBJ2-2	NA	14	TGTGCCAGCACCCTAGCTCGAGGGGCCGGGGAGCTGTTTTTT	CASTLARGAGELFF
TRBV4-1	NA	TRBJ2-7	NA	15	TGCGCCAGCAGCCAAGTATCAGGACAGCACTACGAGCAGTACTTC	CASSQVSGQHYEQYF
TRBV6-1	NA	TRBJ1-4	NA	13	TGTGCCAGCAGTGAAATCCTAGGGGAAAAACTGTTTTTT	CASSEILGEKLFF
TRBV4-2	NA	TRBJ1-3	NA	16	TGTGCCAGCAGCCAAGATAAATGGGCGTCCGGAAACACCATATATTTT	CASSQDKWASGNTIYF